The clone carrying this TCR beta chain came up once. This entry is derived from a study of technical replicates of blood from four donors. Only in-frame clones appear in the TCRdb table, and some are missing; sequencing was by immunoSEQ multiplex PCR. The sample has around 49,000 clones, more than 95% seen once. This CDR3 contains 16 residues. Germline CDR1 is LNHDA and CDR2 is SQIVND (reference sequence). Trimming cost V 6 bases and J 4 bases; bases outside gene matches: 10. This TCR derives from a human donor in good health. The gene calls are TRBV19 and TRBJ2-3; 10 bases are a match to TRBD2. Sequenced sample: T cells isolated from PBMCs. The CDR3 here is CASSLEREGRPDTQYF. In nucleotides, the CDR3 is TGTGCCAGTAGCCTAGAGCGGGAGGGCCGTCCAGATACGCAGTATTTT.